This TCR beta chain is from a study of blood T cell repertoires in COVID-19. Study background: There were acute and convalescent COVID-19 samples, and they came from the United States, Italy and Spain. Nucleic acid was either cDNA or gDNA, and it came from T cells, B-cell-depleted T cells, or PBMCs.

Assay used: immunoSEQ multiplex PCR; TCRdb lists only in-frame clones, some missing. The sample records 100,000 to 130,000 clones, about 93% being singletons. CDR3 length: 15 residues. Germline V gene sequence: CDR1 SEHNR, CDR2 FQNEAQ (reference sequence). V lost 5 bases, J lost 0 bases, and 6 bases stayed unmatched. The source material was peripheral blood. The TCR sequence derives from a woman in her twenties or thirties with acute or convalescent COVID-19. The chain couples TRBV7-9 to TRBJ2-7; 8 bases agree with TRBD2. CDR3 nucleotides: TGTGCCAGCAGCAGCTCCCTAGCGGGCTCCTACGAGCAGTACTTC. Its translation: CASSSSLAGSYEQYF.